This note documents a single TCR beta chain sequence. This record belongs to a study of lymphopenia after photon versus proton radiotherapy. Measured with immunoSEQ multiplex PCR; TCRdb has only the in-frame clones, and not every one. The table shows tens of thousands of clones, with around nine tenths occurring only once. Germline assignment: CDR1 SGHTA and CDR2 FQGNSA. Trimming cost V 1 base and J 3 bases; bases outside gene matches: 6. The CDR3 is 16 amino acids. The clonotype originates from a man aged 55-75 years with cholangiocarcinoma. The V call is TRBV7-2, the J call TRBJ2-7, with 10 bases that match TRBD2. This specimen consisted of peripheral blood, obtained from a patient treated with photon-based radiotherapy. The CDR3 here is CASSLGGASGSYEQYF. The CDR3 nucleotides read TGTGCCAGCAGCTTAGGTGGCGCTAGCGGGAGCTACGAGCAGTACTTC.